Below, 14 T cell receptor beta chains from the same sample are listed, as sequenced in a study of cytomegalovirus exposure and HLA in healthy donors. In the PCR, 60 Vbeta and 13 Jbeta primers were used. The data were produced by immunoSEQ multiplex PCR, yet TCRdb's version contains in-frame clones alone and is incomplete. Seen here are around 76,000 clones, 73% observed once, and the top ten hold about 16%. What was sequenced was PBMCs. The receptors stem from a woman between 35 and 50 years old in good health and CMV-seropositive.

This clone was picked up a small number of times. The chain is built from TRBV28 and TRBJ2-4; D remains ambiguous. The length of the CDR3 is 16 residues. The V end was cut by 4 bases, the J end by 1 base, with 14 bases between. The germline V gene encodes CDR1 MDHEN and CDR2 SYDVKM. The CDR3, as DNA: TGTGCCAGCAGTTACCACGGAAACGGGGCCAAAAACATTCAGTACTTC. Amino acid sequence: CASSYHGNGAKNIQYF.

V usage is TRBV30 and J usage is TRBJ1-6, with TRBD1 matching over 8 bases. This CDR3 is built from 16 residues. Losses at the gene ends were 2 bases for V and 4 bases for J; bases not matched to a gene: 7. CDR1 is GTSNPN and CDR2 is SVGIG in the germline V gene (reference sequence). CDR3 sequence (DNA): TGTGCCTGGAGTTCCAAGGACAGGGCATATAATTCACCCCTCCACTTT. Translation gives CAWSSKDRAYNSPLHF.

The genes are TRBV5-1 and TRBJ1-6; TRBD1 might be the D (5 bases). Germline lookup yields CDR1 SGHRS and CDR2 YFSETQ. Trimming took off 6 bases at V and 7 bases at J, with 26 bases between the two ends. The CDR3 consists of 18 residues. CDR3 DNA: TGCGCCAGCACCCCCGGCCCGGGTACCCAGGGCATGAATTCACCCCTCCACTTT. Its protein product is CASTPGPGTQGMNSPLHF.

The chain uses TRBV7-9 and TRBJ1-1, with no clear D. The V end lost 5 bases, the J end lost 4 bases, and 14 bases lay between the germline ends. The CDR3 spans 14 residues. Germline loops: CDR1 SEHNR, CDR2 FQNEAQ (reference sequence). The CDR3 region has the DNA TGTGCCAGCAGCAGAGCCGAGGGTCGCACTGAAGCTTTCTTT. This gives the protein CASSRAEGRTEAFF.

The chain couples TRBV4-3 to TRBJ2-3; D unresolved. V was trimmed by 0 bases and J by 0 bases, leaving 7 bases between them. The CDR3 loop spans 15 amino acids. Germline V gene lookup returns CDR1 LGHNA and CDR2 YSLEER. This chain's CDR3 is CASSQDIISTDTQYF. The CDR3 region has the DNA TGCGCCAGCAGCCAAGATATAATTAGCACAGATACGCAGTATTTT.

This chain connects TRBV29-1 to TRBJ2-1; 9 bases align to TRBD2. CDR3 length equals 14 residues. Looked up from germline, CDR1 is SQVTM and CDR2 is ANQGSEA. The junction had 7 bases not matched to a gene; V was cut back by 3 bases and J by 7 bases. DNA for the CDR3: TGCAGCGTTGAGCCGAGCGGGGGGTCAAATGAGCAGTTCTTC. Its translation: CSVEPSGGSNEQFF.

The rearrangement links TRBV5-1 to TRBJ1-3; tentative D call: TRBD1 (5 bases). Germline V gene sequence: CDR1 SGHRS, CDR2 YFSETQ. The CDR3 sequence is 14 residues long. Trimming took off 3 bases at V and 1 base at J, with 8 bases between the two ends. The CDR3 DNA sequence: TGCGCCAGCAGCTACGGGGGTTCTGGAAACACCATATATTTT. Protein: CASSYGGSGNTIYF.

This chain connects TRBV28 to TRBJ1-1; D might be TRBD1 (5 bases). Between the trimmed V and J ends, which lost 7 bases and 4 bases, there was a span of 16 bases. The CDR3 has 14 amino acids. Germline values: CDR1 MDHEN, CDR2 SYDVKM. CDR3 sequence: CASTDPGEGTEAFF. The CDR3, as DNA: TGTGCCAGCACCGACCCGGGGGAGGGCACTGAAGCTTTCTTT.

The J gene is TRBJ1-2, the V gene TRBV6-5; D is perhaps TRBD1 (5 bases). Germline loops: CDR1 MNHEY, CDR2 SVGAGI. The CDR3 totals 15 residues. Trimming pared 6 bases from V and 4 bases from J, leaving 18 bases between. CDR3 in amino acids: CASRTSTADSYGYTF. In nucleotides, the CDR3 is TGTGCCAGCAGGACGTCGACAGCCGACTCCTATGGCTACACCTTC.

The chain uses TRBV9 and TRBJ2-5; D is uncertain. V lost 3 bases to trimming and J lost 4 bases, with 10 bases between them. The CDR3 extends over 13 amino acids. Germline V gene lookup returns CDR1 SGDLS and CDR2 YYNGEE. This chain's CDR3 is CASSGHVGETQYF. The CDR3 DNA reads TGTGCCAGCAGCGGACACGTGGGAGAGACCCAGTACTTC.

The rearrangement links TRBV5-1 to TRBJ2-1, with 12 bases that match TRBD2. Per germline, CDR1 SGHRS and CDR2 YFSETQ. This CDR3 region has 14 residues. Trimming at V came to 4 bases and at J to 8 bases, leaving 4 bases not matched to a gene. The CDR3 sequence is CASSKTSGSYEQFF. Written as DNA, the CDR3 is TGCGCCAGCAGCAAGACTAGCGGGAGTTATGAGCAGTTCTTC. Complete variable domain (other parts from reference TRBV5-1 and TRBJ2-1): KAGVTQTPRYLIKTRGQQVTLSCSPISGHRSVSWYQQTPGQGLQFLFEYFSETQRNKGNFPGRFSGRQFSNSRSEMNVSTLELGDSALYLCASSKTSGSYEQFFGPGTRLTVL.

This clone appeared once. The V gene is TRBV5-1, the J gene TRBJ2-7, with D perhaps TRBD1 (6 bases). V lost 4 bases to trimming and J lost 3 bases, with 14 bases between them. The length of the CDR3 is 14 residues. Germline loops: CDR1 SGHRS, CDR2 YFSETQ. The CDR3 region has the DNA TGCGCCAGCAGCGGTTCAGGGGCCAACTACGAGCAGTACTTC. Its translation: CASSGSGANYEQYF.

DNA of the CDR3: TGTGCCAGCAGTAGTCAGGGCTCCTACGAGCAGTACTTC. The encoded protein is CASSSQGSYEQYF. V is TRBV5-6 and J is TRBJ2-7; D may be TRBD1 (5 bases). Trimming removed 5 bases at V and 0 bases at J, with 9 bases between. The CDR3 runs 13 residues. Germline CDR1 reads SGHDT; CDR2 reads YYEEEE.

V is TRBV7-2 and J is TRBJ1-1, with D maybe TRBD1 (5 bases). Germline V gene sequence: CDR1 SGHTA, CDR2 FQGNSA. The CDR3 is made up of 15 amino acids. V lost 2 bases, J lost 2 bases, and 12 bases lay in between. The CDR3 is CASSLTGSPNTEAFF. The CDR3 DNA follows: TGTGCCAGCAGCTTAACAGGCAGTCCAAACACTGAAGCTTTCTTT.